The source of this T cell receptor (beta chain) is a study of human T cells and chemical hapten exposure. Study information: TCR yields differed between samples (mainly from small differences in pooled library volume).

This clonotype was observed a handful of times. What it binds is not known. The library attached unique molecular identifiers to individual cDNA molecules. From the RACE reads, TCRdb called clonotypes with MiXCR, one entry per CDR3 protein. In the table there are roughly 380,000 distinct CDR3 sequences, less than 6.5% of which are singletons. Time point given: pre-sensitization, week 0. The treatment denotes: therapeutic diphenylcyclopropenone sensitization with weekly scalp DPC. Blood sampling occurred before each patch-test application. Findings of the study overall: Following DPC sensitization, TCRs present above 1 in 1000 frequency showed no change.

The sequencing used whole blood, collected in connection with sensitization to the hapten diphenylcyclopropenone (DPC). This receptor was identified in a woman aged 45-60 years with alopecia areata. Some clones in this sample may be carry-over from other donors' samples.

The CDR3 sequence: CASSRLAGAHEQFF. DNA for the CDR3: TGTGCCAGCAGCCGACTAGCGGGAGCCCATGAGCAGTTCTTC. The chain links TRBV3-1 to TRBJ2-1; 12 positions agree with TRBD2. The CDR3 has 14 amino acids. CDR1 and CDR2 (germline): LGHDT, YNNKEL (reference sequence). J lost 8 bases, V lost 4 bases, and 3 bases had no gene match.